The clone carrying this T cell receptor (beta chain) was picked up one time. The data were taken from a study of blood T cell repertoires in COVID-19. The germline V gene has CDR1 SGHKS and CDR2 YYEKEE (reference sequence). The J segment lost 7 bases and the V segment lost 4 bases, leaving 3 bases of the junction unmatched. The CDR3 contains 14 residues. Sequencing was performed with immunoSEQ multiplex PCR; in TCRdb, only in-frame clones are kept and a portion is missing. The sample consists of fewer than 350,000 clones, around 90% of them appearing once. The material sequenced was PBMCs or T cells enriched from blood (not recorded which). The origin of this receptor is a man aged 55 to 69 who had recovered from COVID-19. This chain joins TRBV5-5 and TRBJ1-6; 9 bases are a match to TRBD1. The DNA for the CDR3 is TGTGCCAGCAGCCTAGACAGGGGGAATTCACCCCTCCACTTT. The encoded protein is CASSLDRGNSPLHF.